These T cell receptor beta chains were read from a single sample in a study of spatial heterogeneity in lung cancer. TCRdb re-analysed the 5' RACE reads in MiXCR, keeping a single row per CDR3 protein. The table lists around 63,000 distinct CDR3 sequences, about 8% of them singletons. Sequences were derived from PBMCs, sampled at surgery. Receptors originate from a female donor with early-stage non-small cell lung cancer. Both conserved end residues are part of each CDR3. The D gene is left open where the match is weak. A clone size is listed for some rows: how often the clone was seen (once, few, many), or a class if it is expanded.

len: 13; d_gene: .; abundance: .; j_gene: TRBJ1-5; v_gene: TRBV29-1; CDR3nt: TGCAGCGTCTCGGGGGCAACCAATCAGCCCCAGCATTTT; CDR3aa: CSVSGATNQPQHF
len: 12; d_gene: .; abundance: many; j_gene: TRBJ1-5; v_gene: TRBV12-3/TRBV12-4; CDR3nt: TGTGCCAGCTCAACGGAACAGGGCCCCCAGCATTTT; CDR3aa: CASSTEQGPQHF
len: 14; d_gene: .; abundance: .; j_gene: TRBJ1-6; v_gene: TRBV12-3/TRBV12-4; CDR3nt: TGTGCCAGCAGCAGGACACACTATAATTCACCCCTCCACTTT; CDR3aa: CASSRTHYNSPLHF
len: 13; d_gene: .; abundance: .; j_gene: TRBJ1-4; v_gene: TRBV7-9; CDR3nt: TGTGCCAGCAGCTTAGCAGGGGCGGAAAAACTGTTTTTT; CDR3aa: CASSLAGAEKLFF
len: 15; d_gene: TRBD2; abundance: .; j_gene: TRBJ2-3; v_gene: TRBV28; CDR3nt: TGTGCCAGCAGTTTTGATGGAGCGGGGGGAGATACGCAGTATTTT; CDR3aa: CASSFDGAGGDTQYF
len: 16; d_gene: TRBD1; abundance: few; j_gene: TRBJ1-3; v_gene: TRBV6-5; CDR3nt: TGTGCCAGCAGTCCCCGAGACAGGGGATATGGAAACACCATATATTTT; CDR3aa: CASSPRDRGYGNTIYF
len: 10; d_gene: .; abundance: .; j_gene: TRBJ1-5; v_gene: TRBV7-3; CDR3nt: TGTGCCAGCAGCCCGCCGGCCCAGCATTTT; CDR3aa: CASSPPAQHF
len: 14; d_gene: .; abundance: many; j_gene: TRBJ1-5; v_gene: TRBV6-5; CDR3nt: TGTGCCAGCAGAGCAGACAGTGCCCATCAGCCCCAGCATTTT; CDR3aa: CASRADSAHQPQHF
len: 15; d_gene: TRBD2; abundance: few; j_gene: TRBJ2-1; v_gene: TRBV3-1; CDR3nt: TGTGCCAGCAGCCGGGGGGCGGGAGGGCACAATGAGCAGTTCTTC; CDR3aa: CASSRGAGGHNEQFF
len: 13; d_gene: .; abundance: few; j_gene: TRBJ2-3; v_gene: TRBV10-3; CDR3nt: TGTGCCATCACCCCGGACACCCAGGAGGCGCAGTATTTT; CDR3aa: CAITPDTQEAQYF
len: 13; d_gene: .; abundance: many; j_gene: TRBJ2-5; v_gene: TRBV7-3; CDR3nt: TGTGCCAGCAGATCCAGCGGGCAAGAGACCCAGTACTTC; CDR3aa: CASRSSGQETQYF